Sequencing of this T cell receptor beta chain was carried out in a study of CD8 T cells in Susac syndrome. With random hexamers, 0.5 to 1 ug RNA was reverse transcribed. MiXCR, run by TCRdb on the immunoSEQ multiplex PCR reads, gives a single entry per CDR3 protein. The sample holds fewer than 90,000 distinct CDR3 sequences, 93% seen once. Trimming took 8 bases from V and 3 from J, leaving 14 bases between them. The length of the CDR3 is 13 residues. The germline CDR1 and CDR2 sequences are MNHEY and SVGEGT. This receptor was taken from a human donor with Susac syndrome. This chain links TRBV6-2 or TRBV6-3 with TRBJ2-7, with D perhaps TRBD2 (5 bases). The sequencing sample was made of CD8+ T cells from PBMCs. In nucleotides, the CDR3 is TGTGCCAGCCTTGAGGGCGCCCTCTACGAGCAGTACTTC. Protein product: CASLEGALYEQYF.